The 14 T cell receptor beta chains given below trace back to one sample, sequenced in a study of shared clonotypes between healthy human individuals. The table came from immunoSEQ multiplex PCR; TCRdb's copy has only in-frame clones and leaves some out. The table lists approximately 2.5 million clones, over 85% of them singletons. Sequenced sample: naive CD4+ T cells from PBMCs. Described subset: CD45RA+ positively selected. Receptors were obtained from a man in his late teens or twenties in good health. Some clones in this sample may be carry-over from other donors' samples.

The J gene is TRBJ2-1, the V gene TRBV7-2; no definite D call. Trimming cost V 5 bases and J 0 bases, with 11 bases left between them. CDR1 and CDR2 (germline): SGHTA, FQGNSA. This CDR3 region has 15 residues. In nucleotides, the CDR3 is TGTGCCAGCAGCCCTAACCCTGGCTCCTACAATGAGCAGTTCTTC. This sequence encodes CASSPNPGSYNEQFF.

The chain combines TRBV30 with TRBJ2-3, with no clear D. CDR1 is GTSNPN and CDR2 is SVGIG in the germline V gene (reference sequence). The V gene lost 3 bases and the J gene lost 6 bases, with 13 bases spanning the gap. The length of the CDR3 is 13 residues. The chain's CDR3 is CAWRSPSLDTQYF. DNA for the CDR3: TGTGCCTGGAGGAGCCCGTCATTGGATACGCAGTATTTT.

This chain uses TRBV6-5 with TRBJ1-6, with TRBD1 matching over 9 bases. With V trimmed by 2 bases and J by 12 bases, 8 bases remained unmatched. The CDR3 has 15 residues. CDR1 is MNHEY and CDR2 is SVGAGI in the germline V gene. CDR3 sequence (DNA): TGTGCCAGCAGTTACAGCCGGACAGGGGAATTACCCCTCCACTTT. This sequence encodes CASSYSRTGELPLHF.

Notes on this clone: The sample holds other DNA sequences that translate to the same CDR3. The chain joins TRBV7-3 to TRBJ2-1; unclear D gene. The CDR3 totals 12 residues. Germline-derived CDR1 and CDR2 are SGHTA and FQGTGA. Deletions cut 2 bases from V and 8 bases from J, with 7 bases between. The CDR3 DNA follows: TGTGCCAGCAGCTTAGGAGCTGATGAGCAGTTCTTC. It yields the protein CASSLGADEQFF.

V usage is TRBV18 and J usage is TRBJ2-1, with TRBD1 matching over 8 bases. CDR3 length: 17 amino acids. V shed 3 bases, J shed 8 bases, and the junction held 15 bases outside the gene matches. Germline loops: CDR1 KGHSH, CDR2 LQKENI. CDR3 sequence: CASSPNLLQGAHDEQFF. The CDR3 nucleotides read TGTGCCAGCTCACCGAATTTGTTGCAGGGGGCGCATGATGAGCAGTTCTTC.

This chain connects TRBV28 to TRBJ2-3; tentative D call: TRBD1 (5 bases). Germline V gene sequence: CDR1 MDHEN, CDR2 SYDVKM. V was clipped by 6 bases and J by 1 base, with 17 bases between them. The length of the CDR3 is 16 residues. CDR3 nucleotide sequence: TGTGCCAGCAGCACCAGGCTAGGGGTTGGCACAGATACGCAGTATTTT. Translated, it gives CASSTRLGVGTDTQYF.

With respect to this clone: In the same sample, other DNA sequences code for this CDR3. The CDR3, as DNA: TGTGCCAGCAGTTACTCGCTTAGTAGCTCCTACAATGAGCAGTTCTTC. Residues: CASSYSLSSSYNEQFF. The V call is TRBV6-5, the J call TRBJ2-1; unclear D gene. CDR1 is MNHEY, CDR2 SVGAGI, per germline. The CDR3 consists of 16 residues. Trimming stripped 0 bases from V and 0 bases from J, with 9 bases between.

CDR3 coding DNA: TGTGCCAGCAGCCTACCGGGACAGGGTGATTATGGGGCCAACGTCCTGACTTTC. Amino acids: CASSLPGQGDYGANVLTF. V is TRBV5-6 and J is TRBJ2-6, with 9 bases matching TRBD1. Trimming cost V 4 bases and J 3 bases; bases outside gene matches: 11. The CDR3 sequence is 18 residues long. Germline V gene data show CDR1 as SGHDT and CDR2 as YYEEEE.

The chain carries TRBV28 and TRBJ1-1; tentatively, D is TRBD1 (5 bases). There are 14 residues in the CDR3. The ends were cut back, 5 bases at V and 4 bases at J, with 14 bases in the middle. From germline, CDR1 is MDHEN and CDR2 SYDVKM. The CDR3 nucleotides are TGTGCCAGCAGTCCCCATGGGAGGGGCACTGAAGCTTTCTTT. Encoded protein: CASSPHGRGTEAFF.

J is TRBJ2-3 and V is TRBV15, with 8 positions matching TRBD1. CDR1 and CDR2 from the germline V gene are LNHNV and YYDKDF (reference sequence). The CDR3 spans 16 residues. V lost 4 bases, J lost 2 bases, and 8 bases stayed unmatched. Written as DNA, the CDR3 is TGTGCCACCAGCACACGACAGGGGAGGTACACAGATACGCAGTATTTT. It yields the protein CATSTRQGRYTDTQYF.

A word on this clone: One end of the junction fails to match germline, which may point to a read error. J is TRBJ2-2 and V is TRBV30; D remains ambiguous. Germline V lookup: CDR1 GTSNPN, CDR2 SVGIG (reference sequence). CDR3 size: 13 residues. The CDR3 is CAWSLGNLPKPRF. DNA of the CDR3: TGTGCCTGGAGTTTGGGCAATCTACCCAAGCCTCGGTTT.

V gene TRBV5-1 combines with J gene TRBJ2-7, with 12 bases aligning to TRBD2. The CDR3 extends over 15 amino acids. The V segment lost 4 bases and the J segment 5 bases; nucleotides outside the gene matches: 7. Germline V gene lookup returns CDR1 SGHRS and CDR2 YFSETQ. The CDR3 spells CASSALAGGPHEQYF. The CDR3 DNA is TGCGCCAGCAGCGCCCTAGCGGGAGGGCCCCACGAGCAGTACTTC.

The rearrangement joins TRBV6-1 to TRBJ1-1; 8 bases line up with TRBD1. In germline, CDR1 is MNHNS, CDR2 SASEGT. The CDR3 sequence is 15 residues long. The V gene end was trimmed by 2 bases and the J gene end by 3 bases; junction bases not matched to a gene: 5. Here the CDR3 DNA reads TGTGCCAGCAGTGAATTCGGACAGGGCGACACTGAAGCTTTCTTT. It specifies CASSEFGQGDTEAFF.

The chain links TRBV7-9 to TRBJ2-7; TRBD1 is a possible D gene (6 bases). CDR1 SEHNR and CDR2 FQNEAQ come from the germline V gene (reference sequence). The CDR3 length is 14 residues. Trimming cost V 5 bases and J 3 bases, with 14 bases left between them. The CDR3 sequence: CASSLGTRRYEQYF. The CDR3, as DNA: TGTGCCAGCAGCCTCGGGACACGCCGCTACGAGCAGTACTTC.